The 5 T cell receptor beta chains given below trace back to one sample, sequenced in a study of blood T cell repertoires in COVID-19. Sequencing was performed with immunoSEQ multiplex PCR; in TCRdb, only in-frame clones are kept and a portion is missing. The sample lists over 450,000 clones; around 90% were seen once. Sequencing used peripheral blood. The source is a woman between 45 and 60 years old with COVID-19, enrolled during active disease.

The gene calls are TRBV14 and TRBJ1-2; TRBD1 agrees at 8 bases. The CDR3 totals 15 residues. Germline lookup yields CDR1 SGHDN and CDR2 FVKESK. The junction had 7 bases not matched to a gene; V was cut back by 6 bases and J by 1 base. CDR3: CASRMTGAFNYGYTF. As DNA, the CDR3 is TGTGCCAGCAGAATGACAGGGGCCTTTAACTATGGCTACACCTTC.

CDR3 residues: CASSLVVTGGIEQYF. CDR3 bases: TGTGCCAGCAGCTTAGTCGTGACAGGTGGGATCGAGCAGTACTTC. The chain couples TRBV7-9 to TRBJ2-7, with D possibly matching TRBD1 (6 bases). Deletions cut 1 base from V and 6 bases from J, with 16 bases between. Germline CDR1 SEHNR, CDR2 FQNEAQ (reference sequence). This CDR3 comprises 15 residues.

V is TRBV5-1 and J is TRBJ1-6; a weak D match, TRBD1 (5 bases). This CDR3 is 15 amino acids long. Per the germline V gene, CDR1 is SGHRS and CDR2 is YFSETQ. The V end lost 4 bases, the J end lost 5 bases, and 13 bases lay between the germline ends. The CDR3 protein is CASSPRGTDNSPLHF. Here the CDR3 DNA reads TGCGCCAGCAGCCCCCGCGGGACGGATAATTCACCCCTCCACTTT.

The table lists this clone with a few counts. This chain uses TRBV5-1 with TRBJ2-7, with 9 bases identical to TRBD1. CDR1 and CDR2 (germline): SGHRS, YFSETQ. J gave up 5 bases and V 3 bases, and 3 bases lay outside the gene matches. The CDR3 runs 13 residues. CDR3 sequence (DNA): TGCGCCAGCAGCTGGACAGGGGCCCACGAGCAGTACTTC. Its translation is CASSWTGAHEQYF.

This clone was observed a single time. This CDR3 reads CATSRRDMSTDTQYF. The CDR3 DNA is TGTGCCACCAGCAGGAGAGACATGAGCACAGATACGCAGTATTTT. This chain connects TRBV15 to TRBJ2-3; unclear D gene. CDR3 length equals 15 residues. CDR1 is LNHNV, CDR2 YYDKDF, per germline (reference sequence). Trimming left V 3 bases short and J 0 bases short, with 10 bases between.